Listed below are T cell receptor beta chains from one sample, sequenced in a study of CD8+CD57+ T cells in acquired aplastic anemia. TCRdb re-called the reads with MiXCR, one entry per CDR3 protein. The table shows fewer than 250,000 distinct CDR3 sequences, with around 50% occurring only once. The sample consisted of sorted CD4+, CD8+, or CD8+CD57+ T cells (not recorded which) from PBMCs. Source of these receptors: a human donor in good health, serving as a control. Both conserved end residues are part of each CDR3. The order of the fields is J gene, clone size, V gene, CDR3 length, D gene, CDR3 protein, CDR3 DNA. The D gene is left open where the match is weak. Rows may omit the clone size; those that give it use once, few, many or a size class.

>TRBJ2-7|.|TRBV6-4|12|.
CARGHTTYEQYF
TGTGCCAGAGGACATACCACCTACGAGCAGTACTTC
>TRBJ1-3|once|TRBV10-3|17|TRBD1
CAISAGTGGVSGNTIYF
TGTGCCATCAGTGCCGGGACAGGGGGCGTATCTGGAAACACCATATATTTT
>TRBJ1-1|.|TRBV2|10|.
CASTGTEAFF
TGTGCCAGCACGGGGACTGAAGCTTTCTTT
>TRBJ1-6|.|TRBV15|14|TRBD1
CATSQRDRNSPLHF
TGTGCCACCAGCCAGCGGGACAGAAATTCACCCCTCCACTTT
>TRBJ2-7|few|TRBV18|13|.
CASSVTQGYEQHF
TGTGCCAGCTCAGTCACTCAGGGCTACGAGCAGCACTTC
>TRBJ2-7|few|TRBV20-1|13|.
CSARNPRGYEQYF
TGCAGTGCTAGAAACCCCAGGGGCTACGAGCAGTACTTC
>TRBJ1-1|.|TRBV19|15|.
CASSTGQGKVAEAFF
TGTGCCAGTAGTACGGGGCAGGGTAAGGTGGCTGAAGCTTTCTTT
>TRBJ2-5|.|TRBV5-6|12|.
CANSLGDRAQYF
TGTGCCAACAGCTTGGGAGATAGGGCCCAGTACTTC
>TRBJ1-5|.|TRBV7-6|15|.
CASSLGNGHNEPQHF
TGTGCCAGCAGCTTAGGGAACGGGCACAATGAGCCCCAGCATTTT
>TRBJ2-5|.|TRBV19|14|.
CASAVLGTQETQYF
TGTGCCAGTGCGGTCCTGGGGACCCAAGAGACCCAGTACTTC
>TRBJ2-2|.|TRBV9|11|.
CASSVGGELFF
TGTGCCAGCAGCGTAGGTGGGGAGCTGTTTTTT
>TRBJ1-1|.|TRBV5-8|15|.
CASSDRTGGNTEAFF
TGTGCCAGCAGCGATCGGACGGGAGGTAACACTGAAGCTTTCTTT
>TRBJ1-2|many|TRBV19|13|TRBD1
CATEDREKNGYTF
TGTGCCACTGAGGACAGGGAAAAGAATGGCTACACCTTC
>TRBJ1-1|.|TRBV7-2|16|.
CASSLAQQEAGAEASF
TGTGCCAGCAGCTTAGCTCAACAGGAGGCGGGAGCTGAAGCTTCCTTT
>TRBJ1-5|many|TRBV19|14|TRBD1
CASSTGQVRQPQHF
TGTGCCAGTAGTACGGGACAGGTAAGGCAGCCCCAGCATTTT
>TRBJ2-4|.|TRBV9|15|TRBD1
CASSPGTGGGNIQYF
TGTGCCAGCAGCCCCGGGACAGGTGGGGGAAACATTCAGTACTTC
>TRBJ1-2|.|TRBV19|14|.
CASSIGGAGPGYTF
TGTGCCAGTAGTATCGGGGGGGCGGGGCCCGGCTACACCTTC
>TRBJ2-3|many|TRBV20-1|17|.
CSATGVWGGGGADTQYF
TGCAGTGCTACCGGAGTTTGGGGCGGGGGCGGCGCAGATACGCAGTATTTT
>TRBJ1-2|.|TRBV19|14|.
CASSMSSGFGGYTF
TGTGCCAGTAGTATGAGTTCAGGGTTCGGAGGCTACACCTTC
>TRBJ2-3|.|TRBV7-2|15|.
CASSLERGSTDTQYF
TGTGCCAGCAGCTTAGAGAGGGGTAGCACAGATACGCAGTATTTT
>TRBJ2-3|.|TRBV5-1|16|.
CASSPVVVLSTDTQYF
TGCGCCAGCAGCCCAGTGGTGGTACTCAGCACAGATACGCAGTATTTT
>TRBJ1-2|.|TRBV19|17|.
CASSSTRRDDTNYGYTF
TGTGCCAGTAGTTCCACTCGCAGGGACGACACTAACTATGGCTACACCTTC
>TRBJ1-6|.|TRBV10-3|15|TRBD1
CASTRTGVANSPLHF
TGTGCCAGCACTCGGACAGGGGTTGCGAATTCACCCCTCCACTTT
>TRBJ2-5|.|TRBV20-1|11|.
CSAGDGGTQYF
TGCAGTGCTGGGGACGGGGGGACCCAGTACTTC
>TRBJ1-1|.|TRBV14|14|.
CASSQNPGSSEAFF
TGTGCCAGCAGCCAAAATCCGGGATCTAGTGAAGCTTTCTTT
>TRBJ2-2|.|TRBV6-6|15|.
CASLTGTQNTGELFF
TGTGCCAGCCTAACCGGGACACAGAACACCGGGGAGCTGTTTTTT
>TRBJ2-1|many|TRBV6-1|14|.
CASSEQGSYNEQFF
TGTGCCAGCAGTGAACAGGGCTCCTACAATGAGCAGTTCTTC
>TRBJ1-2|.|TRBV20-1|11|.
CSAWGRNGYTF
TGCAGTGCTTGGGGACGGAATGGCTACACCTTC
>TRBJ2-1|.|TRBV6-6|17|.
CASSDNYDGRKNNEQFF
TGTGCCAGCAGTGACAACTATGACGGAAGGAAAAACAATGAGCAGTTCTTC